Reported below is one T cell receptor beta chain. The sample holds other DNA sequences that translate to the same CDR3. This record belongs to a study of shared clonotypes between healthy human individuals. Only in-frame clones appear in the TCRdb table, and some are missing; sequencing was by immunoSEQ multiplex PCR. The profile shows about 2.4 million clones, more than 85% of them singletons. The TCR sequence derives from a man younger than 35 in good health. Some clones in this sample may be carry-over from other donors' samples. Sequencing was performed on naive CD4+ T cells from PBMCs. Subset described: CD45RA+ positively selected.

The CDR3 protein is CAWSRQGSQPQHF. The CDR3 DNA reads as TGTGCCTGGAGTCGGCAGGGGAGCCAGCCCCAGCATTTT. V is TRBV30 and J is TRBJ1-5; tentatively, D is TRBD1 (6 bases). The CDR3 is made up of 13 amino acids. Germline V lookup: CDR1 GTSNPN, CDR2 SVGIG (reference sequence). V was trimmed by 2 bases and J by 7 bases, leaving 12 bases between them.